This T cell receptor (beta chain) emerged from a study of Ad26.COV2.S vaccination and SARS-CoV-2 variants. The treatment was: 15 to 20 received Ad26.COV2.S at low or high dose, single or two shots; roughly 5 received placebo; per-sample allocation not given. Samples analyzed were those drawn on day 63 after the first vaccine or placebo injection. TCRdb keeps only in-frame clones here, not all; method: immunoSEQ multiplex PCR. Here the sample spans approximately 450,000 clones, about nine tenths being singletons. The germline V and J ends were trimmed by 7 bases and 5 bases, with 24 bases remaining between them. This CDR3 region has 17 residues. CDR1 is SGHTA and CDR2 is FQGNSA in the germline V gene.

V and J are TRBV7-2 and TRBJ2-1; D possibly corresponds to TRBD2 (7 bases). The source was peripheral blood, collected in a trial of Ad26.COV2.S vaccine versus placebo. The clonotype originates from a person aged 18-65 years who received the Ad26.COV2.S COVID-19 vaccine or a placebo. The CDR3 region is CASTFGGGGMVHNEQFF. DNA for the CDR3: TGTGCCAGCACATTTGGGGGGGGCGGAATGGTGCACAATGAGCAGTTCTTC.